The 23 T cell receptor beta chains presented below share a single source sample, sequenced in a study of blood T cell repertoires in COVID-19 (TCRdb year 2020). The library was obtained by the immunoSEQ multiplex PCR assay. This immuneACCESS table, as held by TCRdb, lists in-frame sequences with V and J called but not all clones. Of the missing ones, under half trace to an unresolved V gene in checked studies; the others have no known cause. For this sample there are 25,000 to 35,000 clones; 85% to 90% appear just once. The ten largest clones represent roughly 7% of the sample. Sequencing used peripheral blood. The origin of the receptors is a human donor in a cohort sampled during active COVID-19.

The rearrangement links TRBV6-5 to TRBJ1-1, with D unclear. Germline V gene sequence: CDR1 MNHEY, CDR2 SVGAGI. CDR3 length: 15 residues. Trimming shortened V by 0 bases and J by 4 bases, and 12 bases separated the two germline ends. DNA of the CDR3: TGTGCCAGCAGTTACTCGACCGGGATTGGCACTGAAGCTTTCTTT. It translates to CASSYSTGIGTEAFF.

The genes are TRBV2 and TRBJ2-7, with TRBD1 as a possible D gene (6 bases). CDR3 length equals 14 residues. The V and J ends lost 2 bases and 7 bases respectively, with 15 bases between them. The germline CDR1 and CDR2 sequences are SNHLY and FYNNEI. The DNA for the CDR3 is TGTGCCAGCAGTGAACTAACAGGGCCTCGGGAGCAGTACTTC. It is translated as CASSELTGPREQYF.

The J gene is TRBJ2-5, the V gene TRBV20-1, with a weak D call TRBD2 (6 bases). V was clipped by 6 bases and J by 4 bases, with 9 bases between them. The CDR3 consists of 11 residues. CDR1 DFQATT and CDR2 SNEGSKA come from the germline V gene (reference sequence). CDR3 nucleotide sequence: TGCAGTGCGGGACTCCGAGAGACCCAGTACTTC. Translation: CSAGLRETQYF.

The chain carries TRBV10-3 and TRBJ2-2; a weak D match, TRBD2 (7 bases). Germline V gene sequence: CDR1 ENHRY, CDR2 SYGVKD. Trimming stripped 2 bases from V and 0 bases from J, with 19 bases between. The CDR3 consists of 19 residues. This CDR3 is CAISEEGGLAEANTGELFF. CDR3 bases: TGTGCCATCAGTGAGGAGGGGGGTCTAGCGGAGGCGAACACCGGGGAGCTGTTTTTT.

The rearrangement uses TRBV18 and TRBJ1-2; 7 nucleotides match TRBD1. This CDR3 is built from 14 residues. CDR1 is KGHSH and CDR2 is LQKENI in the germline V gene. The V and J ends lost 3 bases and 6 bases, in that order; junction bases with no gene match: 7. In DNA, the CDR3 is TGTGCCAGCTCACCGTATTCAGGGGGTGATGGCTACACCTTC. It specifies CASSPYSGGDGYTF.

The rearrangement joins TRBV6-5 to TRBJ2-5; the match to TRBD1 covers 9 bases. The trim removed 7 bases at V and 3 bases at J, leaving 9 bases unmatched. CDR1 is MNHEY, CDR2 SVGAGI, per germline. There are 15 residues in the CDR3. CDR3 bases: TGTGCCAGCAACAACTTTGGGACAGGGAAAGAGACCCAGTACTTC. Protein product: CASNNFGTGKETQYF.

The chain recombines TRBV5-1 with TRBJ1-4, with TRBD1 as a possible D gene (6 bases). CDR3 length equals 14 residues. V lost 4 bases, J lost 9 bases, and 16 bases lay in between. From germline, CDR1 is SGHRS and CDR2 YFSETQ. For the CDR3, the DNA is TGCGCCAGCAGCCCGACAGGTCAGAATCAAAAACTGTTTTTT. Protein sequence: CASSPTGQNQKLFF.

This clone showed up just once. This chain connects TRBV7-9 to TRBJ2-3, with a possible D match to TRBD2 (5 bases). CDR3 length equals 13 residues. Germline V gives CDR1 SEHNR, CDR2 FQNEAQ (reference sequence). V was cut by 3 bases and J by 1 base, with 5 bases left in between. The CDR3 here is CASSFSGTDTQYF. CDR3 DNA: TGTGCCAGCAGCTTTAGCGGCACAGATACGCAGTATTTT.

The rearrangement uses TRBV9 and TRBJ2-3, with D possibly being TRBD1 (5 bases). CDR1 SGDLS and CDR2 YYNGEE come from the germline V gene. The CDR3 consists of 13 residues. Trimming pared 0 bases from V and 3 bases from J, leaving 5 bases between. The CDR3 spells CASSVEGTDTQYF. For the CDR3, the DNA is TGTGCCAGCAGCGTAGAGGGGACAGATACGCAGTATTTT.

This clone was recorded once. The chain is built from TRBV6-5 and TRBJ1-5, with D hard to call. The V end lost 8 bases, the J end lost 2 bases, and 16 bases lay between the germline ends. Germline-derived CDR1 and CDR2 are MNHEY and SVGAGI. This CDR3 is 15 amino acids long. The CDR3 sequence is CASQLGGSGNQPQHF. The CDR3 nucleotides read TGTGCCAGCCAGTTAGGAGGTTCTGGCAATCAGCCCCAGCATTTT.

The V gene is TRBV4-1, the J gene TRBJ2-3, with D possibly being TRBD1 (5 bases). With 5 bases removed from V and 2 bases from J, the gap between germline ends came to 8 bases. The CDR3 has 13 residues. Germline V gene sequence: CDR1 MGHRA, CDR2 YSYEKL. The CDR3 loop reads CASSLGATDTQYF. In nucleotides, the CDR3 is TGCGCCAGCAGCTTAGGGGCCACAGATACGCAGTATTTT.

The chain combines TRBV11-2 with TRBJ2-4; D possibly corresponds to TRBD1 (6 bases). CDR3 length: 15 amino acids. Germline V gives CDR1 SGHAT, CDR2 FQNNGV. The ends were cut back, 4 bases at V and 8 bases at J, with 18 bases in the middle. The DNA of the CDR3 is TGTGCCAGCAGCTCCAGGGGTGAGAGCTTGGACATTCAGTACTTC. Translating gives CASSSRGESLDIQYF.

The chain recombines TRBV10-3 with TRBJ1-3; D is undetermined. The V gene lost 8 bases and the J gene lost 2 bases, with 7 bases spanning the gap. Germline V gene data show CDR1 as ENHRY and CDR2 as SYGVKD. This CDR3 has 12 residues. The CDR3 protein is CAIGRAGNTIYF. In DNA, the CDR3 is TGTGCCATCGGGAGGGCTGGAAACACCATATATTTT.

This sequence joins TRBV6-4 and TRBJ2-1, with TRBD2 matching over 10 bases. Germline assignment: CDR1 MRHNA and CDR2 SNTAGT. The V segment lost 5 bases and the J segment 8 bases; nucleotides outside the gene matches: 12. This CDR3 is built from 16 residues. CDR3 coding DNA: TGTGCCAGCAGTAAAGAGGGGCTAGCGGGAGTATATGAGCAGTTCTTC. As protein: CASSKEGLAGVYEQFF.

V and J are TRBV5-4 and TRBJ2-5, with TRBD2 matching over 7 bases. Germline CDR1 and CDR2: SGHNT and YYREEE (reference sequence). Losses at the gene ends were 4 bases for V and 0 bases for J; bases not matched to a gene: 6. This CDR3 is 15 amino acids long. In nucleotides, the CDR3 is TGTGCCAGCAGCCCCACCGGGACTAACCAAGAGACCCAGTACTTC. This codes for CASSPTGTNQETQYF.

The count of this clone is one. V and J are TRBV25-1 and TRBJ2-5, with unresolved D. Germline V CDR1 and CDR2: MGHDK, SYGVNS. V lost 1 base and J lost 5, with 8 bases in between. This CDR3 spans 13 amino acids. CDR3 bases: TGTGCCAGCAGTGAATTAGTCGGGGAGACCCAGTACTTC. As protein: CASSELVGETQYF.

The rearrangement uses TRBV6-5 and TRBJ2-1; TRBD2 aligns across 11 bases. This CDR3 comprises 15 residues. Germline V CDR1 and CDR2: MNHEY, SVGAGI. The J segment lost 3 bases and the V segment lost 6 bases, leaving 4 bases of the junction unmatched. The CDR3 DNA reads TGTGCCAGCAGGTACACTAGCGGGAGCTACAATGAGCAGTTCTTC. Protein sequence: CASRYTSGSYNEQFF.

About this clone itself: Its ends do not fully match the called genes, so a read error is possible. V and J are TRBV30 and TRBJ2-1; no definite D call. There are 11 residues in the CDR3. Per the germline V gene, CDR1 is GTSNPN and CDR2 is SVGIG (reference sequence). CDR3 residues: CAWSVYHEQFF. The CDR3 DNA sequence: TGTGCCTGGAGTGTCTACCATGAGCAGTTCTTC. The complete variable domain, with remaining parts taken from reference TRBV30 and TRBJ2-1, reads SQTIHQWPATLVQPVGSPLSLECTVEGTSNPNLYWYRQAAGRGLQLLFYSVGIGQISSEVPQNLSASRPQDRQFILSSKKLLLSDSGFYLCAWSVYHEQFFGPGTRLTVL.

The J gene is TRBJ1-1, the V gene TRBV30; D is unclear. Trimming took off 2 bases at V and 4 bases at J, with 14 bases between the two ends. Germline V gene sequence: CDR1 GTSNPN, CDR2 SVGIG (reference sequence). The CDR3 length is 14 residues. CDR3 bases: TGTGCCTGGAGTTACGGAGAAATGGCCACTGAAGCTTTCTTT. Its translation: CAWSYGEMATEAFF.

The V call is TRBV29-1, the J call TRBJ2-3, with 12 bases aligning to TRBD2. The CDR3 runs 17 residues. Germline V gene lookup returns CDR1 SQVTM and CDR2 ANQGSEA. The J segment lost 2 bases and the V segment lost 0 bases, leaving 6 bases of the junction unmatched. CDR3 region: CSVEDWTSGTLTDTQYF. CDR3 nucleotide sequence: TGCAGCGTTGAAGATTGGACTAGCGGGACCCTCACAGATACGCAGTATTTT.

This clone appeared once. This chain links TRBV24-1 with TRBJ2-3; TRBD1 agrees at 8 bases. The germline V gene has CDR1 KGHDR and CDR2 SFDVKD. With 6 bases clipped from V and 1 base from J, the junction kept 8 bases outside the gene matches. The length of the CDR3 is 16 residues. CDR3 coding DNA: TGTGCCACCAGTAACAACCAGGGGGCTGGCACAGATACGCAGTATTTT. It specifies CATSNNQGAGTDTQYF.

This clone was recorded a few times. The chain recombines TRBV29-1 with TRBJ1-1, with D uncertain. V was shortened by 6 bases and J by 3 bases, with 14 bases between the two germline ends. This CDR3 region has 13 residues. Per germline, CDR1 SQVTM and CDR2 ANQGSEA. The CDR3, as DNA: TGCAGCGTCGCCGTTAACGCGGACACTGAAGCTTTCTTT. Translation: CSVAVNADTEAFF.

V usage is TRBV6-6 and J usage is TRBJ2-7; possibly TRBD2 for D (6 bases). The V end was cut by 7 bases, the J end by 6 bases, with 16 bases between. The CDR3 covers 13 residues. Germline CDR1 reads MNHNY; CDR2 reads SVGAGI (reference sequence). The CDR3 nucleotides read TGTGCCAGCACCTTGGGACTCCCCAGCGAGCAGTACTTC. This sequence encodes CASTLGLPSEQYF.